The 32 T cell receptor beta chains below all came from one sample that was sequenced in a study of T cells after yellow fever vaccination. TCRdb analysed the 5' RACE reads with MiXCR anew, one entry per CDR3 protein. There are about 330,000 distinct CDR3 sequences in the sample; around 7% occur only once, and roughly 19% lies in the top ten. Sequencing was performed on PBMCs, taken around 45 days after the first yellow fever vaccination. The receptors shown here come from a man aged 18-30 years who received the YFV17D yellow fever vaccine.

This clonotype was counted at least ten times. V is TRBV5-1 and J is TRBJ1-1; 8 positions match TRBD1. Per germline, CDR1 SGHRS and CDR2 YFSETQ. The CDR3 is made up of 16 amino acids. V was clipped by 4 bases and J by 3 bases; unmatched bases: 11. In nucleotides, the CDR3 is TGCGCCAGCAGCAGGACACAGGGGGACGCTTACACTGAAGCTTTCTTT. It encodes CASSRTQGDAYTEAFF.

This clonotype has at least ten counts. The chain joins TRBV20-1 to TRBJ1-1; 8 bases are a match to TRBD1. J gave up 6 bases and V 3 bases, and 6 bases lay outside the gene matches. The CDR3 is made up of 13 amino acids. Looked up from germline, CDR1 is DFQATT and CDR2 is SNEGSKA (reference sequence). The CDR3 loop reads CSARVTGDPEAFF. As DNA, the CDR3 is TGCAGTGCTAGGGTGACAGGGGACCCTGAAGCTTTCTTT.

There are a few counts of this clonotype. The chain joins TRBV2 to TRBJ2-5; D assignment may be TRBD1 or TRBD2 (5 bases each). Germline CDR1 reads SNHLY; CDR2 reads FYNNEI. This CDR3 comprises 15 residues. Trimming stripped 6 bases from V and 2 bases from J, with 16 bases between. The CDR3: CASRSILDSQETQYF. CDR3 DNA: TGTGCCAGCAGGAGCATACTAGACAGTCAAGAGACCCAGTACTTC.

J is TRBJ1-2 and V is TRBV7-9, with TRBD1 matching over 8 bases. The CDR3 spans 14 residues. CDR1 is SEHNR and CDR2 is FQNEAQ in the germline V gene (reference sequence). The junction had 6 bases not matched to a gene; V was cut back by 3 bases and J by 6 bases. CDR3 nucleotides: TGTGCCAGCAGCTTCAGGGGGCGCGAGGATGGCTACACCTTC. It translates to CASSFRGREDGYTF. Filled out from reference TRBV7-9 and TRBJ1-2, the complete variable domain reads DTGVSQNPRHKITKRGQNVTFRCDPISEHNRLYWYRQTLGQGPEFLTYFQNEAQLEKSRLLSDRFSAERPKGSFSTLEIQRTEQGDSAMYLCASSFRGREDGYTFGSGTRLTVV.

This chain joins TRBV7-9 and TRBJ2-7, with D perhaps TRBD2 (7 bases). V was shortened by 5 bases and J by 0 bases, with 17 bases between the two germline ends. The CDR3 is 16 residues long. CDR1 and CDR2 (germline): SEHNR, FQNEAQ (reference sequence). The CDR3 sequence is CASSPRGSGDSYEQYF. DNA of the CDR3: TGTGCCAGCAGCCCCAGGGGAAGCGGGGACTCCTACGAGCAGTACTTC.

This clonotype showed up just a few times. The rearrangement links TRBV20-1 to TRBJ1-2; D is ambiguous. The CDR3 consists of 11 residues. V lost 6 bases, J lost 5 bases, and 10 bases lay in between. Germline-derived CDR1 and CDR2 are DFQATT and SNEGSKA (reference sequence). CDR3 in DNA: TGCAGTGCACCAGGAGATTATGGCTACACCTTC. Translation gives CSAPGDYGYTF.

The table lists this clonotype with many counts. The chain uses TRBV5-1 and TRBJ2-3; TRBD2 matches at 8 bases. The V segment lost 9 bases and the J segment 4 bases; nucleotides outside the gene matches: 10. Germline V gene sequence: CDR1 SGHRS, CDR2 YFSETQ. The CDR3 is made up of 14 amino acids. The CDR3 spells CATGIGLASDTQYF. The CDR3 region has the DNA TGCGCCACTGGGATCGGACTAGCATCAGATACGCAGTATTTT. Combining the CDR3 with reference TRBV5-1 and TRBJ2-3 gives the whole variable domain KAGVTQTPRYLIKTRGQQVTLSCSPISGHRSVSWYQQTPGQGLQFLFEYFSETQRNKGNFPGRFSGRQFSNSRSEMNVSTLELGDSALYLCATGIGLASDTQYFGPGTRLTVL.

This clonotype has more than one count but fewer than ten. The V gene is TRBV4-2, the J gene TRBJ1-1; D may be TRBD1 (6 bases). Deletions cut 1 base from V and 0 bases from J, with 12 bases between. Germline-derived CDR1 and CDR2 are LGHNA and YNFKEQ. The CDR3 is 16 residues long. The CDR3 DNA follows: TGTGCCAGCAGCCAAGTCAGGGGCGGGATGAACACTGAAGCTTTCTTT. Its protein product is CASSQVRGGMNTEAFF.

This clonotype showed up just a few times. This chain connects TRBV20-1 to TRBJ1-3, with D perhaps TRBD1 (5 bases). The CDR3 is 15 amino acids. Trimming shortened V by 3 bases and J by 0 bases, and 12 bases separated the two germline ends. Germline assignment: CDR1 DFQATT and CDR2 SNEGSKA (reference sequence). The CDR3 sequence is CSARGGADSGNTIYF. The CDR3 nucleotides are TGCAGTGCTAGGGGAGGGGCCGACTCTGGAAACACCATATATTTT.

This clonotype was picked up a small number of times. The gene calls are TRBV20-1 and TRBJ2-7; TRBD1 matches at 8 bases. CDR3 length: 14 residues. CDR1 and CDR2 from the germline V gene are DFQATT and SNEGSKA (reference sequence). Trimming took 6 bases from V and 1 from J; bases not matched to a gene: 8. The CDR3 bases are TGCAGTGCCGATGACAGGGGTAGTTCCTACGAGCAGTACGTC. This codes for CSADDRGSSYEQYV.

This clonotype was counted a few times. The gene calls are TRBV5-1 and TRBJ2-5; D is ambiguous. V was clipped by 6 bases and J by 5 bases, with 20 bases between them. The CDR3 has 15 amino acids. Germline CDR1 is SGHRS and CDR2 is YFSETQ. This chain's CDR3 is CASTLNPQSGETQYF. CDR3 sequence (DNA): TGCGCCAGCACCCTTAACCCCCAGTCCGGGGAGACCCAGTACTTC.

J is TRBJ2-7 and V is TRBV9; D is unresolved. V was shortened by 0 bases and J by 3 bases, with 7 bases between the two germline ends. In germline, CDR1 is SGDLS, CDR2 YYNGEE. The CDR3 is made up of 13 amino acids. The CDR3: CASSVDLGYEQYF. The DNA of the CDR3 is TGTGCCAGCAGCGTAGATCTAGGCTACGAGCAGTACTTC.

Written as DNA, the CDR3 is TGTGCTAGTGGTTTGCTCTTGTCGGATAATGAAAAACTGTTTTTT. It encodes CASGLLLSDNEKLFF. The genes are TRBV12-5 and TRBJ1-4, with D uncertain. CDR1 is LGHNT and CDR2 is FRNRAP in the germline V gene. Trimming left V 2 bases short and J 4 bases short, with 11 bases between. The CDR3 is 15 residues long.

The genes are TRBV6-1 and TRBJ2-1; D is uncertain. The CDR3 contains 13 residues. Trimming took 5 bases from V and 8 from J, leaving 13 bases between them. Germline CDR1 reads MNHNS; CDR2 reads SASEGT. Here the CDR3 DNA reads TGTGCCAGCAGTCCGAGCCGCGAGGATGAGCAGTTCTTC. This gives the protein CASSPSREDEQFF.

Many counts were recorded for this clonotype. The chain employs TRBV5-5 and TRBJ1-5; D gene ambiguous. Germline CDR1 SGHKS, CDR2 YYEKEE (reference sequence). Deletions cut 4 bases from V and 2 bases from J, with 10 bases between. The CDR3 contains 14 residues. For the CDR3, the DNA is TGTGCCAGCAGCCTGGACTGGCGCAATCAGCCCCAGCATTTT. It codes for CASSLDWRNQPQHF.

This clonotype was detected only a few times. V and J are TRBV7-8 and TRBJ2-2, with TRBD1 as a possible D gene (6 bases). There are 14 residues in the CDR3. Germline V gene lookup returns CDR1 SGHVS and CDR2 FQNEAQ. V lost 5 bases and J lost 7, with 14 bases in between. The CDR3 reads CASSHGTISGELFF. The CDR3 DNA reads as TGTGCCAGCAGCCACGGGACAATTAGCGGGGAGCTGTTTTTT.

This clonotype has just a few counts. This chain connects TRBV27 to TRBJ2-1; D gene unclear. Trimming removed 3 bases from V and 5 bases from J, with 8 bases in between. Per germline, CDR1 MNHEY and CDR2 SMNVEV (reference sequence). The CDR3 spans 13 residues. The CDR3 region is CASSFVRNNEQFF. In DNA, the CDR3 is TGTGCCAGCAGTTTCGTCAGAAACAATGAGCAGTTCTTC.

This clonotype was counted at least ten times. This rearrangement joins TRBV7-2 to TRBJ2-3; D call uncertain. The CDR3 is 12 residues long. V lost 5 bases to trimming and J lost 2 bases, with 5 bases between them. CDR1 SGHTA and CDR2 FQGNSA come from the germline V gene. The CDR3 region has the DNA TGTGCCAGCAGCACCACCACAGATACGCAGTATTTT. It specifies CASSTTTDTQYF.

Ten or more counts support this clonotype. The chain carries TRBV5-1 and TRBJ1-5; D uncertain. Trimming cost V 0 bases and J 4 bases, with 5 bases left between them. Germline V CDR1 and CDR2: SGHRS, YFSETQ. This CDR3 comprises 13 residues. CDR3: CASSLGVNQPQHF. The CDR3 nucleotides are TGCGCCAGCAGCTTGGGTGTGAATCAGCCCCAGCATTTT.

This clonotype was counted between two and nine times. This chain links TRBV11-2 with TRBJ2-6; TRBD1 matches at 9 bases. The CDR3 contains 19 residues. CDR1 SGHAT and CDR2 FQNNGV come from the germline V gene. With 4 bases clipped from V and 1 base from J, the junction kept 11 bases outside the gene matches. The CDR3 spells CASSWGGGTGISGANVLTF. In nucleotides, the CDR3 is TGTGCCAGCAGCTGGGGAGGCGGGACAGGGATATCTGGGGCCAACGTCCTGACTTTC.

A few counts support this clonotype. V usage is TRBV20-1 and J usage is TRBJ1-6, with TRBD1 matching over 7 bases. CDR3 length equals 13 residues. Germline V gene lookup returns CDR1 DFQATT and CDR2 SNEGSKA (reference sequence). V gave up 3 bases and J gave up 7 bases; unmatched junction bases: 3. CDR3 sequence reads: CSARGGGNSPLHF. DNA for the CDR3: TGCAGTGCTAGGGGAGGGGGCAATTCACCCCTCCACTTT.

As concerns this clonotype: The junction departs from germline at one end; a sequencing error may be responsible. V gene TRBV20-1 combines with J gene TRBJ2-1; TRBD2 aligns across 12 bases. The CDR3 spans 16 residues. Germline V lookup: CDR1 DFQATT, CDR2 SNEGSKA (reference sequence). This CDR3 reads CCASDLLAGGGNEQFF. The CDR3, as DNA: TGCTGTGCTAGTGACCTACTAGCGGGGGGTGGGAATGAGCAGTTCTTC.

The chain combines TRBV19 with TRBJ2-7, with a possible D match to TRBD1 (6 bases). Trimming pared 5 bases from V and 1 base from J, leaving 21 bases between. CDR1 is LNHDA and CDR2 is SQIVND in the germline V gene (reference sequence). CDR3 length: 17 residues. The CDR3 DNA reads TGTGCCAGTAGTCCCTCGGACGGGGCAGGGGCATCCTACGAGCAGTACTTC. Translation: CASSPSDGAGASYEQYF.

This clonotype was seen many times. The V call is TRBV4-1, the J call TRBJ2-5, with D uncertain. Germline V lookup: CDR1 MGHRA, CDR2 YSYEKL. The CDR3 contains 16 residues. Between the trimmed V and J ends, which lost 6 bases and 5 bases, there was a span of 22 bases. In DNA form, the CDR3 reads TGCGCCAGCAGTGGAGACGGGTTCTCTGCGCCCGAGACCCAGTACTTC. Protein sequence: CASSGDGFSAPETQYF.

Comment on this clonotype: This may arise from a read error, as a much more abundant clone is one base away. J is TRBJ2-3 and V is TRBV6-5, with D possibly matching TRBD2 (5 bases). CDR1 MNHEY and CDR2 SVGAGI come from the germline V gene. The CDR3 covers 13 residues. The V end was cut by 1 base, the J end by 3 bases, with 5 bases between. CDR3 sequence (DNA): TGTGCCAGCAGTTACTGGAGGACAGATACGCAGTATTTT. Encoded protein: CASSYWRTDTQYF.

The rearrangement links TRBV20-1 to TRBJ2-5, with no clear D. Germline V gene data show CDR1 as DFQATT and CDR2 as SNEGSKA (reference sequence). V was trimmed by 0 bases and J by 7 bases, leaving 12 bases between them. This CDR3 region has 13 residues. The CDR3 here is CSARDLELGTQYF. The CDR3 DNA follows: TGCAGTGCTAGAGACCTAGAATTGGGGACCCAGTACTTC.

The chain combines TRBV28 with TRBJ2-1; 8 bases are shared with TRBD2. The CDR3 sequence is 17 residues long. CDR1 and CDR2 (germline): MDHEN, SYDVKM. The trim removed 5 bases at V and 3 bases at J, leaving 12 bases unmatched. The CDR3 sequence: CASSQSLAGPHYNEQFF. DNA for the CDR3: TGTGCCAGCAGTCAAAGCTTAGCGGGGCCCCACTACAATGAGCAGTTCTTC. Complete variable domain (other parts from reference TRBV28 and TRBJ2-1): DVKVTQSSRYLVKRTGEKVFLECVQDMDHENMFWYRQDPGLGLRLIYFSYDVKMKEKGDIPEGYSVSREKKERFSLILESASTNQTSMYLCASSQSLAGPHYNEQFFGPGTRLTVL.

The CDR3 is CASSYVSWGGNNEQFF. Written as DNA, the CDR3 is TGTGCCAGCAGTTACGTTAGCTGGGGGGGGAACAATGAGCAGTTCTTC. The chain recombines TRBV6-5 with TRBJ2-1; TRBD2 matches at 7 bases. The CDR3 is made up of 16 amino acids. V gave up 2 bases and J gave up 5 bases; unmatched junction bases: 9. Germline CDR1 is MNHEY and CDR2 is SVGAGI.

In its sample, this clonotype was seen a few times. The V and J genes are TRBV11-2 and TRBJ1-2; D might be TRBD1 (6 bases). The V gene's germline CDR1 is SGHAT and CDR2 FQNNGV. The CDR3 consists of 14 residues. V was clipped by 0 bases and J by 8 bases, with 13 bases between them. The CDR3 sequence: CASSLEPGVEGYTF. CDR3 nucleotide sequence: TGTGCCAGCAGCTTAGAACCAGGGGTAGAGGGCTACACCTTC.

This clonotype was observed a handful of times. The V call is TRBV5-1, the J call TRBJ2-5, with TRBD1 matching over 7 bases. The germline V gene encodes CDR1 SGHRS and CDR2 YFSETQ. With 4 bases clipped from V and 5 bases from J, the junction kept 11 bases outside the gene matches. The CDR3 sequence is 15 residues long. The CDR3 DNA reads TGCGCCAGCAGCCCGTCAGACAGGGCCTACGAGACCCAGTACTTC. Its translation is CASSPSDRAYETQYF.

The V call is TRBV20-1, the J call TRBJ1-5; no clear D. CDR1 and CDR2 from the germline V gene are DFQATT and SNEGSKA (reference sequence). The CDR3 totals 14 residues. Trimming took 3 bases from V and 1 from J, leaving 10 bases between them. CDR3 amino acids: CSASGRGSNQPQHF. In nucleotides, the CDR3 is TGCAGTGCTAGTGGTCGAGGGAGCAATCAGCCCCAGCATTTT.

This clonotype was recorded a few times. This chain links TRBV20-1 with TRBJ2-1; a weak D match, TRBD2 (6 bases). Germline values: CDR1 DFQATT, CDR2 SNEGSKA (reference sequence). Between the trimmed V and J ends, which lost 6 bases and 2 bases, there was a span of 14 bases. The CDR3 sequence is 14 residues long. CDR3 bases: TGCAGTGCAATTAGCGGAGGTACCTACAATGAGCAGTTCTTC. Translated: CSAISGGTYNEQFF.